A selection of T cell receptor beta chains follows, all from one sample in a study of blood T cell repertoires in COVID-19. Profiling relied on immunoSEQ multiplex PCR, and the TCRdb table lists in-frame clones only, not all of them. This table holds around 200,000 clones, under 90% found once. Material for sequencing was peripheral blood. The source of these receptors is a man aged 40-55 years with acute or convalescent COVID-19. CDR3s include the opening cysteine and the closing phenylalanine or tryptophan. D genes are given only for firm matches. Rows may omit the clone size; those that give it use once, few, many or a size class.

clone size: .; J gene: TRBJ2-7; D gene: .; V gene: TRBV29-1; CDR3 protein: CSVVGRSSYEQYF; CDR3 DNA: TGCAGCGTTGTGGGGCGGAGCTCCTACGAGCAGTACTTC
clone size: .; J gene: TRBJ2-7; D gene: TRBD1; V gene: TRBV4-2; CDR3 protein: CASSQRDSYEQYF; CDR3 DNA: TGTGCCAGCAGCCAACGGGACAGTTACGAGCAGTACTTC
clone size: once; J gene: TRBJ2-1; D gene: TRBD1; V gene: TRBV30; CDR3 protein: CAWRWTGGFYNEQFF; CDR3 DNA: TGTGCCTGGAGGTGGACAGGGGGCTTTTACAATGAGCAGTTCTTC
clone size: once; J gene: TRBJ2-3; D gene: .; V gene: TRBV2; CDR3 protein: CASSERPRGTDTQYF; CDR3 DNA: TGTGCCAGCAGTGAGAGGCCCCGCGGGACAGATACGCAGTATTTT
clone size: few; J gene: TRBJ2-7; D gene: .; V gene: TRBV29-1; CDR3 protein: CSVGTGLGQYF; CDR3 DNA: TGCAGCGTCGGTACAGGGCTGGGGCAGTACTTC
clone size: .; J gene: TRBJ1-1; D gene: TRBD1; V gene: TRBV5-4; CDR3 protein: CASSLQGVTEAFF; CDR3 DNA: TGTGCCAGCAGCTTGCAGGGGGTGACTGAAGCTTTCTTT
clone size: .; J gene: TRBJ1-6; D gene: TRBD1; V gene: TRBV10-3; CDR3 protein: CAISESTGTNSPLHF; CDR3 DNA: TGTGCCATCAGTGAGTCGACAGGGACGAATTCACCCCTCCACTTT
clone size: .; J gene: TRBJ1-1; D gene: .; V gene: TRBV10-3; CDR3 protein: CAVSGQSEAFF; CDR3 DNA: TGTGCCGTAAGCGGACAGAGTGAAGCTTTCTTT
clone size: .; J gene: TRBJ2-2; D gene: .; V gene: TRBV6-2/TRBV6-3; CDR3 protein: CASSYSGGARELFF; CDR3 DNA: TGTGCCAGCAGTTACTCAGGGGGGGCCCGGGAGCTGTTTTTT
clone size: .; J gene: TRBJ1-1; D gene: .; V gene: TRBV7-9; CDR3 protein: CASSRQGPEAFF; CDR3 DNA: TGTGCCAGCAGTCGCCAGGGGCCGGAAGCTTTCTTT
clone size: .; J gene: TRBJ2-1; D gene: TRBD2; V gene: TRBV15; CDR3 protein: CATSRTSGGGGNEQFF; CDR3 DNA: TGTGCCACCAGCAGGACTAGCGGGGGAGGTGGGAATGAGCAGTTCTTC
clone size: .; J gene: TRBJ1-1; D gene: TRBD1; V gene: TRBV24-1; CDR3 protein: CATSDPGQGTTEAFF; CDR3 DNA: TGTGCCACCAGTGATCCGGGACAGGGGACCACTGAAGCTTTCTTT
clone size: .; J gene: TRBJ2-7; D gene: TRBD2; V gene: TRBV9; CDR3 protein: CASSVASGRVYEQYF; CDR3 DNA: TGTGCCAGCAGCGTAGCGTCGGGGAGGGTCTACGAGCAGTACTTC
clone size: few; J gene: TRBJ1-4; D gene: .; V gene: TRBV2; CDR3 protein: CASSREVNEKLFF; CDR3 DNA: TGTGCCAGCTCTAGGGAGGTTAATGAAAAACTGTTTTTT
clone size: .; J gene: TRBJ2-7; D gene: TRBD1; V gene: TRBV5-4; CDR3 protein: CASSPGTGTREQYF; CDR3 DNA: TGTGCCAGCAGCCCCGGGACAGGGACTCGCGAGCAGTACTTC
clone size: .; J gene: TRBJ2-2; D gene: TRBD2; V gene: TRBV18; CDR3 protein: CASSPKLAGANTGELFF; CDR3 DNA: TGTGCCAGCTCACCAAAGTTAGCGGGCGCGAACACCGGGGAGCTGTTTTTT
clone size: .; J gene: TRBJ1-5; D gene: .; V gene: TRBV7-3; CDR3 protein: CASSPGKGSNQPQHF; CDR3 DNA: TGTGCCAGCAGCCCAGGGAAAGGGAGCAATCAGCCCCAGCATTTT
clone size: .; J gene: TRBJ2-1; D gene: .; V gene: TRBV11-3; CDR3 protein: CASSLTPRNEQFF; CDR3 DNA: TGTGCCAGCAGCTTAACCCCCAGGAATGAGCAGTTCTTC
clone size: .; J gene: TRBJ2-5; D gene: TRBD2; V gene: TRBV5-1; CDR3 protein: CASSLAGGGPETQYF; CDR3 DNA: TGCGCCAGCAGCTTGGCCGGGGGGGGGCCAGAGACCCAGTACTTC
clone size: .; J gene: TRBJ2-5; D gene: .; V gene: TRBV10-3; CDR3 protein: CAISESARETQYF; CDR3 DNA: TGTGCCATCAGTGAGTCAGCTCGAGAGACCCAGTACTTC
clone size: once; J gene: TRBJ2-7; D gene: .; V gene: TRBV12-3/TRBV12-4; CDR3 protein: CASSFGDEQYF; CDR3 DNA: TGTGCCAGCAGTTTCGGGGACGAGCAGTACTTC
clone size: once; J gene: TRBJ2-5; D gene: .; V gene: TRBV19; CDR3 protein: CASSIGGETQYF; CDR3 DNA: TGTGCCAGTAGTATTGGGGGGGAGACCCAGTACTTC
clone size: .; J gene: TRBJ1-4; D gene: TRBD1; V gene: TRBV2; CDR3 protein: CASSPYLRGITEKLFF; CDR3 DNA: TGTGCCAGCAGTCCCTACCTCAGGGGGATAACGGAAAAACTGTTTTTT
clone size: once; J gene: TRBJ2-1; D gene: TRBD2; V gene: TRBV5-1; CDR3 protein: CASSSSGLAAYNEQFF; CDR3 DNA: TGCGCCAGCAGCTCATCGGGACTAGCGGCTTACAATGAGCAGTTCTTC
clone size: .; J gene: TRBJ2-5; D gene: TRBD2; V gene: TRBV10-2; CDR3 protein: CASTRLAGGPWETQYF; CDR3 DNA: TGCGCCAGCACCCGACTAGCTGGGGGTCCCTGGGAGACCCAGTACTTC
clone size: .; J gene: TRBJ1-1; D gene: .; V gene: TRBV7-8; CDR3 protein: CASSLDRNTEAFF; CDR3 DNA: TGTGCCAGCAGCTTGGACAGGAACACTGAAGCTTTCTTT